This T cell receptor beta chain was sequenced for a study of shared clonotypes between healthy human individuals. Study-level points and caveats: Compared with clonotypes that all four donors shared, non-shared clonotypes had lower generation probabilities. Clonotype sharing across donors was expected to vary with sequencing depth. Rarefaction indicated that sorted-subset sequencing remained incomplete although depth was large.

TCRdb keeps only in-frame clones here, not all; method: immunoSEQ multiplex PCR. The sample includes about 1.1 million clones, approximately 77% seen only once; the top ten take 0.89%. About this clone: Antigen unknown.

There were only Caucasian adults among the donors, and all lived in Nashville, Tennessee. Sequenced material: memory CD4+ T cells from PBMCs. Stated subset: CD45RA-negative fraction. The source is a man aged 18 to 35 in good health. Some clones in this sample may be carry-over from other donors' samples.

CDR3 DNA: TGCAGCGTTGTTGTTGGCAACTCACCTGGGGCCAACGTCCTGACTTTC. It is translated as CSVVVGNSPGANVLTF. This chain links TRBV29-1 with TRBJ2-6; no clear D gene. The CDR3 is 16 amino acids. Trimming removed 4 bases from V and 2 bases from J, with 15 bases in between. Germline CDR1 is SQVTM and CDR2 is ANQGSEA.